The 6 T cell receptor beta chains reported below all come from one sample, sequenced in a study of OX40 agonist ivuxolimab in advanced cancers. Using immunoSEQ multiplex PCR, the repertoire was profiled, and TCRdb retains in-frame clones only, with some absent. The sample consists of 50,000 to 75,000 clones, 86% of them appearing once. The sequences come from CD4+ or CD8+ T cells sorted from blood, collected in a trial of the OX40 agonist ivuxolimab. These receptors all come from an adult with an advanced solid tumor such as melanoma, head and neck, liver or kidney cancer.

J is TRBJ2-7 and V is TRBV2; D is uncertain. The ends were cut back, 6 bases at V and 4 bases at J, with 10 bases in the middle. Germline lookup yields CDR1 SNHLY and CDR2 FYNNEI. There are 12 residues in the CDR3. The CDR3 reads CASRTDVYEQYF. The CDR3, as DNA: TGTGCCAGCAGAACCGATGTGTACGAGCAGTACTTC. Filled out from reference TRBV2 and TRBJ2-7, the complete variable domain reads EPEVTQTPSHQVTQMGQEVILRCVPISNHLYFYWYRQILGQKVEFLVSFYNNEISEKSEIFDDQFSVERPDGSNFTLKIRSTKLEDSAMYFCASRTDVYEQYFGPGTRLTVT.

The chain links TRBV5-1 to TRBJ2-6; 7 bases map to TRBD1. The CDR3 spans 18 residues. V lost 0 bases, J lost 0 bases, and 6 bases stayed unmatched. Germline V gene lookup returns CDR1 SGHRS and CDR2 YFSETQ. In DNA form, the CDR3 reads TGCGCCAGCAGCTTGGCCGGGACAGTTCGCTCTGGGGCCAACGTCCTGACTTTC. Its protein is CASSLAGTVRSGANVLTF.

V is TRBV9 and J is TRBJ2-2; D call uncertain. CDR1 and CDR2 from the germline V gene are SGDLS and YYNGEE. The CDR3 contains 15 residues. V shed 0 bases and J shed 3 bases, with 9 bases lying between them. The chain's CDR3 is CASSVAQEDTGELFF. As DNA, the CDR3 is TGTGCCAGCAGCGTAGCTCAAGAGGACACCGGGGAGCTGTTTTTT.

The rearrangement links TRBV25-1 to TRBJ2-3; D not resolved. The CDR3 length is 14 residues. Germline V gene sequence: CDR1 MGHDK, CDR2 SYGVNS. The V gene lost 1 base and the J gene lost 0 bases, with 5 bases spanning the gap. As DNA, the CDR3 is TGTGCCAGCAGTGAATTGGACAGCACAGATACGCAGTATTTT. It codes for CASSELDSTDTQYF.

The gene calls are TRBV29-1 and TRBJ2-3; D is unclear. The V gene lost 2 bases and the J gene lost 6 bases, with 12 bases spanning the gap. Germline assignment: CDR1 SQVTM and CDR2 ANQGSEA. This CDR3 has 13 amino acids. The CDR3 is CSVEPRARDTQYF. As DNA, the CDR3 is TGCAGCGTTGAACCCAGAGCAAGGGATACGCAGTATTTT.

The rearrangement links TRBV5-4 to TRBJ2-1, with 11 positions matching TRBD2. Germline V lookup: CDR1 SGHNT, CDR2 YYREEE (reference sequence). Losses at the gene ends were 4 bases for V and 8 bases for J; bases not matched to a gene: 8. The CDR3 loop spans 15 amino acids. CDR3 sequence reads: CASSLMTSGNYEQFF. DNA of the CDR3: TGTGCCAGCAGCCTCATGACTAGCGGGAACTATGAGCAGTTCTTC.